These T cell receptor beta chains were read from a single sample in a study of shared clonotypes between healthy human individuals. Generated by immunoSEQ multiplex PCR, the TCRdb table keeps only in-frame clones and is missing some. The table lists some 1 million clones, about 75% of them singletons. Sequenced material: memory CD4+ T cells sorted from blood. The receptor set was obtained from a man younger than 30 in good health. The CDR3 runs from the conserved cysteine through the conserved F or W. A D gene is named only where the DNA matches it firmly. The size entry is marked missing in some rows and otherwise reads once, few, many or a size class.

size,V,D,J,DNA,CDR3
few,TRBV6-5,.,TRBJ1-2,TGTGCCAGCAGTTACACCGGCTATGGCTACACCTTC,CASSYTGYGYTF
.,TRBV6-6,.,TRBJ2-5,TGTGCCAGCAGTTCGGGACACTTGAAAGAGACCCAGTACTTC,CASSSGHLKETQYF
.,TRBV7-2,TRBD2,TRBJ2-3,TGTGCCAGCAGCTCCGGGACTAGCGGGGGTTTCACGCAGTATTTT,CASSSGTSGGFTQYF
.,TRBV5-1,.,TRBJ1-1,TGCGCCAGCAGCTTTTTCGGGGGTCAGAACACTGAAGCTTTCTTT,CASSFFGGQNTEAFF
.,TRBV6-1,.,TRBJ1-5,TGTGCCAGCAGTGAAGCTAGGGGCAATCAGCCCCAGCATTTT,CASSEARGNQPQHF
few,TRBV4-3,TRBD1,TRBJ2-5,TGCGCCAGCAGCCAAAATCGAGGGGGCGTGGAGACCCAGTACTTC,CASSQNRGGVETQYF
.,TRBV28,.,TRBJ2-7,TGTGCCAGCAGTTTAAGGGGACCCCCCTACGAGCAGTACTTC,CASSLRGPPYEQYF
few,TRBV5-6,TRBD1,TRBJ1-2,TGTGCCAGCAGGAGCCGGGACAGGGGAAATCATGGCTACACCTTC,CASRSRDRGNHGYTF
.,TRBV2,.,TRBJ2-7,TGTGCCAGCACGAGGGGTCTAGGCGAGCAGTACTTC,CASTRGLGEQYF
few,TRBV30,.,TRBJ1-1,TGTGCCTGGAGTGTGGGGGTTTTCATGAACACTGAAGCTTTCTTT,CAWSVGVFMNTEAFF
.,TRBV30,.,TRBJ2-3,TGTGCCTGGACGAGCACAGATACGCAGTATTTT,CAWTSTDTQYF
.,TRBV5-1,.,TRBJ2-7,TGCGCCAGCAGCCCCCGGGCCAGCCGGGAGCAGTACTTC,CASSPRASREQYF
.,TRBV5-1,.,TRBJ1-4,TGCGCCAGCAGCCCAGGGATTTCAACTAATGAAAAACTGTTTTTT,CASSPGISTNEKLFF
.,TRBV9,.,TRBJ2-7,TGTGCCAGCAGCGTTGCCAGCGGGCCATCCTACGAGCAGTACTTC,CASSVASGPSYEQYF
.,TRBV5-1,TRBD2,TRBJ2-5,TGCGCCAGCAGCCTTTCTAGCGGGGGGGCCGAAGAGACCCAGTACTTC,CASSLSSGGAEETQYF
.,TRBV6-1,.,TRBJ2-7,TGTGCCAGCAGTGAAGAGGTCAGGTCTTACGAGCAGTACTTC,CASSEEVRSYEQYF
.,TRBV2,TRBD2,TRBJ2-7,TGTGCCAGCAGTGAAGGGGTCCTAGCGGGGGATTTGGGAAAGTACTTC,CASSEGVLAGDLGKYF
.,TRBV5-8,.,TRBJ1-5,TGTGCCAGCAGCTTGGGACAGAGAAGCAATCAGCCCCAGCATTTT,CASSLGQRSNQPQHF
.,TRBV6-1,TRBD2,TRBJ2-7,TGTGCCAGCATACAACTAGCGGGAGGAGGCGAGCAGTACTTC,CASIQLAGGGEQYF
.,TRBV7-9,.,TRBJ2-7,TGTGCCAGCAGCTTAGCTTCTGGGAGCTCCTACGAGCAGTACTTC,CASSLASGSSYEQYF
once,TRBV5-4,.,TRBJ1-1,TGTGCCAGCAGCTTGGAGCCAGAACTGACTGAAGCTTTCTTT,CASSLEPELTEAFF
.,TRBV21-1,.,TRBJ1-4,TGTGCCAGCAGCACCCGGACCGGTGAAAAACTGTTTTTT,CASSTRTGEKLFF
.,TRBV6-1,TRBD1,TRBJ1-2,TGTGCCAGCAGCGCAGGGGGCGGGGGAATCTATGGCTACACCTTC,CASSAGGGGIYGYTF
.,TRBV7-2,TRBD1,TRBJ1-2,TGTGCCAGCAGCTTAGCGCTCTCGGTCAGGGGGCGCAATAAGACGTATGGCTACACCTTC,CASSLALSVRGRNKTYGYTF
.,TRBV5-5,.,TRBJ2-7,TGTGCCAGCAGCCCGCCGGGGGTCTACGAGCAGTACTTC,CASSPPGVYEQYF
.,TRBV7-8,.,TRBJ1-4,TGTGCCAGCAGCCCCACGGAAGACGTAAATGAAAAACTGTTTTTT,CASSPTEDVNEKLFF
.,TRBV28,.,TRBJ2-7,TGTGCCAGCCCTCCAAATGGGGTTGTAGACGAGCAGTACTTC,CASPPNGVVDEQYF
.,TRBV5-1,TRBD1,TRBJ1-6,TGCGCCAGCAGCTCAGGGGGCGGTGGTTCACCCCTCCACTTT,CASSSGGGGSPLHF
.,TRBV7-2,.,TRBJ1-2,TGTGCCAGCAGCGCCGCAGGTTATGGCTACACCTTC,CASSAAGYGYTF
.,TRBV11-2,.,TRBJ2-3,TGTGCCAGCAGCCGGTCGGGACCTAGCACAGATACGCAGTATTTT,CASSRSGPSTDTQYF
many,TRBV5-1,.,TRBJ1-1,TGCGCCAGCAGCTTGCCACCGGGCCTGAGCCTGAACACTGAAGCTTTCTTT,CASSLPPGLSLNTEAFF
.,TRBV5-1,.,TRBJ2-5,TGCGCCAGCAGCTTCCCATCTCGCCCAGAGACCCAGTACTTC,CASSFPSRPETQYF
once,TRBV30,.,TRBJ2-7,TGTGCCTGGAGCGGGACAACTCTTGAGCAGTACTTC,CAWSGTTLEQYF
few,TRBV29-1,.,TRBJ2-3,TGCAGCGCGGCGGATTCTAGAGATACGCAGTATTTT,CSAADSRDTQYF
.,TRBV2,.,TRBJ2-7,TGTGCCAGCAGTGGGACGGTGAGCTCCTACGAGCAGTACTTC,CASSGTVSSYEQYF
.,TRBV4-3,TRBD1,TRBJ1-3,TGCGCCAGCAGCCAAGGCCCTAGGACAGGGTCGGGTAACACCATATATTTT,CASSQGPRTGSGNTIYF
few,TRBV2,.,TRBJ1-2,TGTGCCAGCAGTTTCTCAGGGGATGGCTACACCTTC,CASSFSGDGYTF
few,TRBV28,.,TRBJ1-2,TGTGCCCTCTCCGAGGGGATTAGGTATGGCTACACCTTC,CALSEGIRYGYTF
.,TRBV6-5,TRBD1,TRBJ2-7,TGTGCCAGCACCGACGGGACAGGGGGAGACGAGCAGTACTTC,CASTDGTGGDEQYF
.,TRBV18,TRBD1,TRBJ2-7,TGTGCCAGCTCACCTCTCGGGACAGGGAAAGGATACGAGCAGTACTTC,CASSPLGTGKGYEQYF
.,TRBV7-2,.,TRBJ1-2,TGTGCCAGCAGCTTAGATAGGGAAAGGAAGGACTACACCTTC,CASSLDRERKDYTF
.,TRBV4-1,.,TRBJ1-5,TGCGCCAGCAGCCTCACGGAAGCAGGGAATCAGCCCCAGCATTTT,CASSLTEAGNQPQHF
.,TRBV27,.,TRBJ1-1,TGTGCCAGCAGTCCGAGACAGGCCAGAACCTCTGAAGCTTTCTTT,CASSPRQARTSEAFF
.,TRBV5-1,.,TRBJ1-3,TGCGCCAGCAGCCCGGGGGGGGCTGACACCATATATTTT,CASSPGGADTIYF
few,TRBV9,.,TRBJ2-1,TGTGCCAGCAGCGTAGAAGGGGGTTCCTACAATGAGCAGTTCTTC,CASSVEGGSYNEQFF
.,TRBV4-2,.,TRBJ1-2,TGTGCCAGCAGCCAAGGCGGGTCGGGGGTTGGCTATGGCTACACCTTC,CASSQGGSGVGYGYTF